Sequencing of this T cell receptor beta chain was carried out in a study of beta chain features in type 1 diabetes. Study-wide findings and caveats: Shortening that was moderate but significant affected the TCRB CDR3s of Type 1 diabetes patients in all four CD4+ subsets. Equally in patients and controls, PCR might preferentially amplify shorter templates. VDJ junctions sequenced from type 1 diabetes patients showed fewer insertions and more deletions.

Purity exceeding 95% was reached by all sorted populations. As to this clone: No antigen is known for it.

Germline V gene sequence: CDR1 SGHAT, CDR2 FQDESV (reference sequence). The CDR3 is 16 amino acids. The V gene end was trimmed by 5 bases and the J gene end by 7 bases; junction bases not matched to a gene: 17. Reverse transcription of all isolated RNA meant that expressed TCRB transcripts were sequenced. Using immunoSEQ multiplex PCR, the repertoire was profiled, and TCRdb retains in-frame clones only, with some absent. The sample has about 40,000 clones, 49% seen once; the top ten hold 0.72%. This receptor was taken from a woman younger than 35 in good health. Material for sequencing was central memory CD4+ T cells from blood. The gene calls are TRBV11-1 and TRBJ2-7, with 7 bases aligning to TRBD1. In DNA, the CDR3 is TGTGCCAGCAGCCCTGGAGCGACAGGGCAATTTGCTGAGCAGTACTTC. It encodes CASSPGATGQFAEQYF.